This T cell receptor beta chain emerged from a study (dated by TCRdb to 2016 to 2017). Regarding the complete study: The research examined where HIV persistence comes from in people whose immune systems controlled HIV infection without treatment.

This clonotype was detected a few times. The antigen this receptor binds is unknown. One base away there is no much larger clone; base qualities are not given. Receptors were amplified or captured by 5' RACE. TCRdb names Illumina HiSeq 2000 as the instrument used. The public reads were quality trimmed at Q25 with fastp and then assembled into clones with MiXCR by TCRdb, keeping productive beta chains. Every entry covers one CDR3 protein and lists the most common genes and DNA from its rows. The sample profile shows 400 to 500 distinct CDR3 sequences; 8% to 10% of them were found once. Roughly 50% of the sample goes to the ten largest clones. The CDR3 goes from the cysteine to the phenylalanine over 15 residues. Only the CDR3 region is kept as DNA, spanning 45 bases read in frame from base 1. According to the germline V gene, CDR1 reads MGHRA and CDR2 reads YSYEKL. V is cut by 0 bases and J by 6 bases, and the space between the germline ends is 14 bases.

The receptor was derived from a male donor with HIV. The sequencing input was effector memory T cells from blood PBMCs. Reading the label with the study, this specimen's cell subset or site is: effector memory CD4+ T cells. The V and J genes are TRBV4-1 and TRBJ1-1, with no D gene named confidently. The CDR3 sequence is CASSQDWGVSAEAFF. In nucleotides, the sequence is TGCGCCAGCAGCCAAGATTGGGGAGTTTCGGCTGAAGCTTTCTTT.